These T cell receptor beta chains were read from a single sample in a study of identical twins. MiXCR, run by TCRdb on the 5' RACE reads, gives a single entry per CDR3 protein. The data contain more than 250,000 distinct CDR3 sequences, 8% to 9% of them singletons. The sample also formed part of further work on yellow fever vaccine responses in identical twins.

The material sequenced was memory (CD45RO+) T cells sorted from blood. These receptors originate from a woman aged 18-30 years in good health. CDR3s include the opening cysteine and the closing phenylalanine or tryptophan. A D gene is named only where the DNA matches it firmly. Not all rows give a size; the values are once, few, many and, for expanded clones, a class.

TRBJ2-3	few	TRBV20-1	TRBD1	TGCAGTGCACGGGACAGCGGCACAGATACGCAGTATTTT	CSARDSGTDTQYF
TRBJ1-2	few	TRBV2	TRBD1	TGTGCCAGCAGTGCGCAGGGGGTCTGGTATGGCTACACCTTC	CASSAQGVWYGYTF
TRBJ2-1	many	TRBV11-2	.	TGTGCCAGCAGCCCCCGGACGGTGCACAATGAGCAGTTCTTC	CASSPRTVHNEQFF
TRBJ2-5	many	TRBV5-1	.	TGCGCCAGCAGCCCTGGAGGGGGGGCTGGAGAGACCCAGTACTTC	CASSPGGGAGETQYF
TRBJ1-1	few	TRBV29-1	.	TGCAGCGTTGAAGAGAGAGCGGCTTTCTTT	CSVEERAAFF
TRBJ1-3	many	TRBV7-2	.	TGTGCCAGCAGCCCCCAGGCTTCTGGAAACACCATATATTTT	CASSPQASGNTIYF
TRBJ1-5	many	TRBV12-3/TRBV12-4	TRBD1	TGTGCCAGCAGTTTCCACAGGGGGTCGGGTCAGCCCCAGCATTTT	CASSFHRGSGQPQHF
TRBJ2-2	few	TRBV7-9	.	TGTGCCAGCACCTCGGGGCCCAGCACCGGGGAGCTGTTTTTT	CASTSGPSTGELFF
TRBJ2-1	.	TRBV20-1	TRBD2	TGCAGTGCTAGAGATTCGGGACTAGCGGGGGGGAGCTCCTACAATGAGCAGTTCTTC	CSARDSGLAGGSSYNEQFF
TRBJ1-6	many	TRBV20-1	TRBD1	TGCAGTGCTAGAGGGACAGGGGGTACGTCACCCCTCCACTTT	CSARGTGGTSPLHF
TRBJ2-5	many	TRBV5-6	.	TGTGCCAGCAGCTCCTACACTGAGGGGACACGGACCCAGTACTTC	CASSSYTEGTRTQYF
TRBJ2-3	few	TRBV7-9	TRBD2	TGTGCCAGCAGCTTACTAGCGGGGCTCACAGATACGCAGTATTTT	CASSLLAGLTDTQYF
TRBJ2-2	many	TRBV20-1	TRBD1	TGCAGTGCTAGAACAGGGGGAAACAGCGGGGAGCTGTTTTTT	CSARTGGNSGELFF
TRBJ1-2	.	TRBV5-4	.	TGTGCCAGCAGTTTTGAAGGACAGAATGGCTACACCTTC	CASSFEGQNGYTF
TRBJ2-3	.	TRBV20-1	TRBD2	TGCAGTGCTAGACCGATAGCGGGAGAATTAGATACGCAGTATTTT	CSARPIAGELDTQYF
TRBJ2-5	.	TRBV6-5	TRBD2	TGTGCCAGCAGTTACCCGGAGCGGGGGAACCCCGCTAACCAAGAGACCCAGTACTTC	CASSYPERGNPANQETQYF
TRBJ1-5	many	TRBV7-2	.	TGTGCCAGCAGCTTAGCTCCGACAGAGGGGGGCCCTAGGGGGTATCAGCCCCAGCATTTT	CASSLAPTEGGPRGYQPQHF
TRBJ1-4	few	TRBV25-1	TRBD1	TGTGCCAGCCAGGGGGCGAACGCTGAAAAACTGTTTTTT	CASQGANAEKLFF
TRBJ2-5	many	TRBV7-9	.	TGTGCCAGCAGCTTTCGGGGGTATGGGGAGACCCAGTACTTC	CASSFRGYGETQYF
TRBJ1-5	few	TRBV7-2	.	TGTGCCAGCAGCTTAGTGGGGGCTGAGGGTCAGCCCCAGCATTTT	CASSLVGAEGQPQHF
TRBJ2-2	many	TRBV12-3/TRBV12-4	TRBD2	TGTGCCAGCAGTTTTGGTCCGTCGTACGGGACTAGAGATACCGGGGAGCTGTTTTTT	CASSFGPSYGTRDTGELFF
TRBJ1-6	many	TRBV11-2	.	TGTGCCAGCAGCTTGACAAACCAGGATTCACCCCTCCACTTT	CASSLTNQDSPLHF
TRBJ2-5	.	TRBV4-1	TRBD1	TGCGCCAGCAGTCGGACAGGGGGCGGGGAGACCCAGTACTTC	CASSRTGGGETQYF
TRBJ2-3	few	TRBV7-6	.	TGTGCCAGCAGCGCTATAATCGGGGGCACAGATACGCAGTATTTT	CASSAIIGGTDTQYF